This record looks at one T cell receptor (beta chain) sequence and its context. What it recognizes is unknown. The data were obtained in a study of T-cell memory formation after mild COVID-19. Study-wide results and limits: CD4+ clones that contracted lay mainly in CM and EM; CD8+ ones lay in EMRA.

cDNA libraries for TCR alpha and TCR beta, carrying sample barcodes and UMIs, came from 5'RACE with constant-segment primers. TCRdb fed the 5' RACE reads into MiXCR, producing one record per CDR3 protein. This repertoire shows a few hundred thousand distinct CDR3 sequences, about 20% found once; its top ten account for about 8.2%. V shed 6 bases, J shed 3 bases, and the junction held 8 bases outside the gene matches. This CDR3 has 14 residues. Germline-derived CDR1 and CDR2 are MNHEY and SVGEGT. V and J are TRBV6-2 or TRBV6-3 and TRBJ2-7; the match to TRBD1 covers 7 bases. The sample consisted of PBMCs or a T cell subset sorted from them (not recorded which). This receptor was obtained from an adult woman who had mild COVID-19 (a few samples of this study predate the infection). Cell type and time point are not known. CDR3 in amino acids: CASSYDRVDYEQYF. The CDR3 nucleotides read TGTGCCAGCAGCTACGACAGGGTCGACTACGAGCAGTACTTC.